The 23 T cell receptor beta chains reported below all come from one sample, sequenced in a study of CD8 T cells in ankylosing spondylitis. MiXCR was run by TCRdb on the 5' RACE reads, yielding one entry per CDR3 protein. Of around 340,000 distinct CDR3 sequences listed, roughly 14% are singletons. Sequences were obtained from blood, either unsorted or a sorted T cell fraction (not recorded which). The receptor source for this set is a male donor with ankylosing spondylitis or in good health (not recorded which).

The chain joins TRBV12-3 or TRBV12-4 to TRBJ2-5, with 12 bases lining up with TRBD2. The CDR3 runs 15 residues. J lost 6 bases, V lost 6 bases, and 8 bases had no gene match. The CDR3, as DNA: TGTGCCAGCAGGGGAGCTAGCGGGGGGGCCAAGACCCAGTACTTC. This encodes CASRGASGGAKTQYF.

The chain has TRBV7-6 and TRBJ2-1, with 12 bases that match TRBD2. V shed 2 bases and J 8 bases; nucleotides not matched to a gene: 7. CDR3 size: 16 residues. Germline CDR1 reads SGHVS; CDR2 reads FNYEAQ. CDR3 amino acids: CASSLLAGGPFDEQFF. DNA of the CDR3: TGTGCCAGCAGCTTACTAGCGGGAGGGCCTTTTGATGAGCAGTTCTTC.

The V gene is TRBV29-1, the J gene TRBJ1-2, with TRBD1 matching 8 bases. The CDR3 is made up of 15 amino acids. J was trimmed by 12 bases and V by 3 bases; bases with no gene match: 18. Germline CDR1 and CDR2: SQVTM and ANQGSEA. CDR3 region: CSVDKQGVPYVRDTF. As DNA, the CDR3 is TGCAGCGTTGATAAACAGGGGGTCCCTTACGTGAGGGACACCTTC.

The chain links TRBV20-1 to TRBJ2-1, with D possibly TRBD2 on 6 matching bases. This CDR3 region has 15 residues. V shed 7 bases and J shed 8 bases, with 24 bases lying between them. Per the germline V gene, CDR1 is DFQATT and CDR2 is SNEGSKA (reference sequence). CDR3 in amino acids: CSVPFRRGISYEQFF. The CDR3 region has the DNA TGCAGTGTGCCTTTTAGGCGGGGCATCAGCTATGAGCAGTTCTTC.

The gene calls are TRBV29-1 and TRBJ1-3; D uncertain. CDR1 is SQVTM and CDR2 is ANQGSEA in the germline V gene. The CDR3 is 11 amino acids. V gave up 3 bases and J gave up 4 bases, with 4 bases separating them. This chain's CDR3 is CSVEAGNTIYF. CDR3 in DNA: TGCAGCGTTGAGGCGGGAAACACCATATATTTT.

In this sample, this clonotype turned up a few times. The chain joins TRBV10-3 to TRBJ2-2; 12 bases agree with TRBD1. The CDR3 has 15 amino acids. Germline assignment: CDR1 ENHRY and CDR2 SYGVKD. The trim removed 6 bases at V and 4 bases at J, leaving 3 bases unmatched. The CDR3 protein is CAIRGTGGPTGELFF. The CDR3 nucleotides are TGTGCCATCAGGGGGACAGGGGGCCCCACCGGGGAGCTGTTTTTT.

V is TRBV18 and J is TRBJ2-5; unclear D gene. Germline CDR1 is KGHSH and CDR2 is LQKENI. CDR3 length: 14 residues. V lost 0 bases and J 2 bases, leaving 7 bases between the germline ends. As DNA, the CDR3 is TGTGCCAGCTCACCACCTGGCGTTCAAGAGACCCAGTACTTC. It is translated as CASSPPGVQETQYF. The complete variable domain, with remaining parts taken from reference TRBV18 and TRBJ2-5, reads NAGVMQNPRHLVRRRGQEARLRCSPMKGHSHVYWYRQLPEEGLKFMVYLQKENIIDESGMPKERFSAEFPKEGPSILRIQQVVRGDSAAYFCASSPPGVQETQYFGPGTRLLVL.

This clonotype was recorded a few times. The chain carries TRBV5-4 and TRBJ2-2, with D possibly TRBD1 on 6 matching bases. This CDR3 contains 15 residues. The V end lost 0 bases, the J end lost 4 bases, and 10 bases lay between the germline ends. Germline V gene sequence: CDR1 SGHNT, CDR2 YYREEE (reference sequence). The CDR3 nucleotides read TGTGCCAGCAGCTTGGCCCAGGGGTTCACCGGGGAGCTGTTTTTT. This sequence encodes CASSLAQGFTGELFF.

The V and J genes are TRBV10-3 and TRBJ2-1, with 7 bases lining up with TRBD1. The CDR3 sequence is 13 residues long. V trimming: 4 bases; J trimming: 5 bases; junction bases outside the gene matches: 2. Germline CDR1 is ENHRY and CDR2 is SYGVKD. CDR3 nucleotides: TGTGCCATCAGTGGCACAGGGGACAATGAGCAGTTCTTC. It translates to CAISGTGDNEQFF.

The table lists this clonotype with a few counts. V usage is TRBV5-1 and J usage is TRBJ2-1; D gene unclear. V shed 2 bases and J shed 7 bases, with 10 bases lying between them. Germline lookup yields CDR1 SGHRS and CDR2 YFSETQ. This CDR3 is 13 amino acids long. CDR3 region: CASSLGFVNEQFF. CDR3 bases: TGCGCCAGCAGCTTAGGTTTCGTTAATGAGCAGTTCTTC.

This clonotype was observed at least ten times. This chain joins TRBV5-1 and TRBJ1-1, with D possibly matching TRBD1 (5 bases). Trimming took off 0 bases at V and 13 bases at J, with 13 bases between the two ends. Per germline, CDR1 SGHRS and CDR2 YFSETQ. This CDR3 has 12 residues. The DNA of the CDR3 is TGCGCCAGCAGCTTGGCCGGGGACGGTCTTTTCTTT. Translating gives CASSLAGDGLFF.

This sequence joins TRBV29-1 and TRBJ2-1, with D perhaps TRBD1 (5 bases). Germline V lookup: CDR1 SQVTM, CDR2 ANQGSEA. Trimming took 8 bases from V and 6 from J, leaving 17 bases between them. This CDR3 has 13 amino acids. The CDR3 nucleotides read TGCAGCCTCGACAGCACCCTCGGCAATGAGCAGTTCTTC. This codes for CSLDSTLGNEQFF.

The rearrangement uses TRBV20-1 and TRBJ2-7, with 13 bases fitting TRBD2. V shed 5 bases and J 2 bases; nucleotides not matched to a gene: 6. Germline V gene data show CDR1 as DFQATT and CDR2 as SNEGSKA (reference sequence). This CDR3 has 15 residues. The CDR3 is CSASGLAGSPYEQYF. The CDR3 DNA sequence: TGCAGTGCTTCGGGACTAGCGGGATCACCCTACGAGCAGTACTTC.

The CDR3 nucleotides read TGTGCCAGTGCCCAGGGGGGGCGGCGAGAGACCCAGTACTTC. This codes for CASAQGGRRETQYF. The chain is built from TRBV12-3 or TRBV12-4 and TRBJ2-5; D is perhaps TRBD1 or TRBD2 (7 bases each). Trimming took 9 bases from V and 4 from J, leaving 18 bases between them. The CDR3 is 14 amino acids.

In this sample, this clonotype turned up many times. V gene TRBV6-6 combines with J gene TRBJ1-5, with D tentatively TRBD1 (6 bases). The CDR3 runs 13 residues. V was shortened by 9 bases and J by 5 bases, with 14 bases between the two germline ends. Germline V gene data show CDR1 as MNHNY and CDR2 as SVGAGI (reference sequence). In DNA, the CDR3 is TGTGCCAGTAGCAAAGGGGGGGATCAGCCCCAGCATTTT. It specifies CASSKGGDQPQHF.

V gene TRBV7-9 combines with J gene TRBJ2-1, with TRBD2 matching 9 bases. CDR1 SEHNR and CDR2 FQNEAQ come from the germline V gene (reference sequence). This CDR3 has 14 amino acids. Trimming at V came to 4 bases and at J to 7 bases, leaving 5 bases not matched to a gene. The CDR3 DNA reads as TGTGCCAGCAGCTCGCGGGAGGGGAGGAATGAGCAGTTCTTC. As protein: CASSSREGRNEQFF.

This chain links TRBV25-1 with TRBJ2-3; 12 bases match TRBD2. V gave up 7 bases and J gave up 0 bases; unmatched junction bases: 11. The germline V gene encodes CDR1 MGHDK and CDR2 SYGVNS. The CDR3 covers 18 residues. The CDR3 DNA reads as TGTGCCAGCACCCCCGGGACTAGCGGGTCCCAGAGCACAGATACGCAGTATTTT. Translated: CASTPGTSGSQSTDTQYF.

The chain employs TRBV5-1 and TRBJ1-6, with D perhaps TRBD1 (5 bases). V lost 0 bases to trimming and J lost 7 bases, with 8 bases between them. Germline CDR1 is SGHRS and CDR2 is YFSETQ. This CDR3 is built from 14 residues. CDR3 loop: CASSLEAGNSPLHF. CDR3 nucleotides: TGCGCCAGCAGCTTGGAGGCAGGGAATTCACCCCTCCACTTT.

The chain combines TRBV15 with TRBJ2-7; TRBD1 aligns across 8 bases. CDR1 is LNHNV, CDR2 YYDKDF, per germline (reference sequence). The junction had 14 bases not matched to a gene; V was cut back by 3 bases and J by 7 bases. The CDR3 sequence is 16 residues long. Written as DNA, the CDR3 is TGTGCCACCAGCAGCTTGACGGGGGTCACAGGGGGGGAGCAGTACTTC. It is translated as CATSSLTGVTGGEQYF.

The chain combines TRBV7-2 with TRBJ2-1; D is uncertain. Germline V gene data show CDR1 as SGHTA and CDR2 as FQGNSA. This CDR3 has 14 amino acids. Trimming removed 1 base at V and 6 bases at J, with 10 bases between. CDR3 coding DNA: TGTGCCAGCAGCTTAGGGGTGTGGGTCAATGAGCAGTTCTTC. This sequence encodes CASSLGVWVNEQFF.

This clonotype was seen only a few times. The chain couples TRBV12-3 or TRBV12-4 to TRBJ2-5; the D gene is possibly TRBD2 (5 bases). CDR3 length: 15 amino acids. Trimming cost V 1 base and J 2 bases, with 11 bases left between them. This chain's CDR3 is CASSLEADPQETQYF. In DNA form, the CDR3 reads TGTGCCAGCAGTTTAGAAGCGGACCCACAAGAGACCCAGTACTTC.

This clonotype occurred many times. The CDR3 here is CASSFGTAYEQYF. DNA of the CDR3: TGTGCCAGCAGTTTCGGGACAGCCTACGAGCAGTACTTC. This chain connects TRBV12-3 or TRBV12-4 to TRBJ2-7; 7 nucleotides align to TRBD1. Germline trimming cut 3 bases from V and 2 bases from J; bases unmatched to any gene: 1. CDR3 length: 13 amino acids.

This clonotype was detected only a few times. The V gene is TRBV6-1, the J gene TRBJ2-1; 14 nucleotides match TRBD2. V was pared by 8 bases and J by 5 bases, with 17 bases of the junction left unmatched. Germline V gene lookup returns CDR1 MNHNS and CDR2 SASEGT. This CDR3 spans 19 amino acids. CDR3 in DNA: TGTGCCAGCTCCTCTGAGCGGGGACTAGCGGGAGACCCAAACAATGAGCAGTTCTTC. Amino acids: CASSSERGLAGDPNNEQFF.